What follows is one T cell receptor (beta chain) and its context. Its antigen is still unknown. The sample comes from a study of T cell repertoires in cytomegalovirus infection. In the study overall: HLA-B-restricted CMV epitopes that are well studied were used alongside recently identified HLA-C-restricted ones. It can be stated that public TCR beta signatures indicated CMV infection as well as a matching HLA type. Study conclusions and caveats: Frequencies of public TCR beta families were cumulated, and this identified carriers of CMV plus the relevant HLA.

Between the trimmed V and J ends, which lost 0 bases and 2 bases, there was a span of 10 bases. Germline-derived CDR1 and CDR2 are MNHEY and SVGAGI. The CDR3 extends over 15 amino acids. TCRdb analysed the reads with MiXCR anew, one entry per CDR3 protein. The sample comprises under 150,000 distinct CDR3 sequences, around 30% of which are singletons, and around two fifths rests with the top ten. The specimen comprised CD8+ T cells from cultured PBMCs, sampled from culture after CMV antigen stimulation. V usage is TRBV6-5 and J usage is TRBJ1-2, with D unclear. This sequence originates from a human donor in good health (CMV status not recorded). Some clones in this sample may be carry-over from other donors' samples. The chain's CDR3 is CASSYSAVGNYGYTF. DNA for the CDR3: TGTGCCAGCAGTTACTCCGCGGTGGGAAACTATGGCTACACCTTC.